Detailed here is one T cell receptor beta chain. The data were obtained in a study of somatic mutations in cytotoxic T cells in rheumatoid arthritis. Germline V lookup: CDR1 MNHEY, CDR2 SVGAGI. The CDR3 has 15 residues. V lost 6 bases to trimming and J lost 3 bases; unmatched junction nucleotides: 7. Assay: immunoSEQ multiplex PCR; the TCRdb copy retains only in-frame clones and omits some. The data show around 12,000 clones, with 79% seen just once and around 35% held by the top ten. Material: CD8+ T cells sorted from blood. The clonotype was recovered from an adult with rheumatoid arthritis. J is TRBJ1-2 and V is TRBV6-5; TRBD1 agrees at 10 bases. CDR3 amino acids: CASRTGQGFYYGYTF. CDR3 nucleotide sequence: TGTGCCAGCAGGACGGGACAGGGGTTTTACTATGGCTACACCTTC.